The clone carrying this TCR beta chain came up a few times. What it binds is not known. Sorting based on CD45RO/CCR7/CD25/CD127/CD95/CD27 separated CD4+ naive, central memory, regulatory and stem cell-like memory cells. The authors obtained over 98% purity in all sorted populations. These data belong to a study of beta chain features in type 1 diabetes. Study-level points and caveats: Type 1 diabetes patients had fewer VDJ junction insertions and more deletions.

Since all of the isolated RNA was reverse transcribed, expressed TCRB transcripts were what got sequenced. Sequencing used immunoSEQ multiplex PCR; TCRdb keeps in-frame clones, though not all of them. The top ten clones hold 0.02% to 0.025% of a sample with about 930,000 clones, roughly 16% of them seen once. Trimming pared 3 bases from V and 6 bases from J, leaving 5 bases between. The germline gives CDR1 SGHTA, CDR2 FQGTGA. The length of the CDR3 is 12 residues. Sequencing was performed on naive CD4+ T cells from blood. The clonotype comes from a woman aged 18-29 years in good health. The V and J genes are TRBV7-3 and TRBJ2-2; D remains unclear. The CDR3: CASSFFSGELFF. In nucleotides, the CDR3 is TGTGCCAGCAGCTTTTTCTCCGGGGAGCTGTTTTTT.